This T cell receptor beta chain was recorded in a study of technical replicates of blood from a few donors. Only in-frame clones appear in the TCRdb table, and some are missing; sequencing was by immunoSEQ multiplex PCR. The sample contains around 79,000 clones, roughly nine tenths of which appear only once. V was trimmed by 6 bases and J by 0 bases, leaving 14 bases between them. CDR3 length: 15 amino acids. The germline CDR1 and CDR2 sequences are MGHRA and YSYEKL. The gene calls are TRBV4-1 and TRBJ1-1; D might be TRBD1 (6 bases). Sequencing was done on a sample of T cells isolated from PBMCs. The receptor was isolated from a human donor in good health. In DNA form, the CDR3 reads TGCGCCAGCAGGGACCTCCAGGGGCTGAACACTGAAGCTTTCTTT. It specifies CASRDLQGLNTEAFF.